The rows below give T cell receptor beta chains drawn from one sample of a study of T cell responses to AZD1222 COVID-19 vaccine. Generated by immunoSEQ multiplex PCR, the TCRdb table keeps only in-frame clones and is missing some. The table records 150,000 to 200,000 clones, approximately 94% of them present only once. The sample in question was peripheral blood, obtained on day 0 of AZD1222 vaccination. Every receptor here comes from an adult in good health. Each CDR3 is given with its conserved first and last residue. The order of the fields is V gene, J gene, clone size, D gene, CDR3 length, CDR3 protein, CDR3 DNA. The D gene is left open where the match is weak. Size values are once, few and many counts, or a class for expanded clones, and some rows have none.

v_gene: TRBV24-1
j_gene: TRBJ1-1
abundance: NA
d_gene: TRBD1
len: 13
CDR3aa: CATSDPLQGGAFF
CDR3nt: TGTGCCACCAGTGACCCCCTTCAAGGGGGCGCTTTCTTT

v_gene: TRBV27
j_gene: TRBJ2-3
abundance: NA
d_gene: TRBD2
len: 16
CDR3aa: CASSQRTSGTGDTQYF
CDR3nt: TGTGCCAGCAGTCAACGGACTAGCGGAACGGGGGATACGCAGTATTTT

v_gene: TRBV5-5
j_gene: TRBJ1-5
abundance: NA
d_gene: NA
len: 14
CDR3aa: CASSLGQEGQPQHF
CDR3nt: TGTGCCAGCAGCTTGGGACAGGAGGGTCAGCCCCAGCATTTT

v_gene: TRBV28
j_gene: TRBJ1-2
abundance: once
d_gene: TRBD1
len: 13
CDR3aa: CASSRTGPYGYTF
CDR3nt: TGTGCCAGCAGTCGGACAGGCCCCTATGGCTACACCTTC

v_gene: TRBV5-6
j_gene: TRBJ1-2
abundance: NA
d_gene: NA
len: 15
CDR3aa: CASSLVGQQTYGYTF
CDR3nt: TGTGCCAGCAGCTTGGTGGGGCAGCAAACCTATGGCTACACCTTC

v_gene: TRBV5-4
j_gene: TRBJ2-1
abundance: NA
d_gene: NA
len: 16
CDR3aa: CASSFPAGTGPGEQFF
CDR3nt: TGTGCCAGCAGCTTTCCGGCGGGCACGGGGCCTGGTGAGCAGTTCTTC

v_gene: TRBV10-3
j_gene: TRBJ2-1
abundance: NA
d_gene: NA
len: 11
CDR3aa: CAISQGNEQFF
CDR3nt: TGTGCCATCAGTCAAGGCAATGAGCAGTTCTTC

v_gene: TRBV3-1/TRBV3-2
j_gene: TRBJ2-7
abundance: once
d_gene: NA
len: 12
CDR3aa: CASSQALYEQYF
CDR3nt: TGTGCCAGCAGCCAAGCGCTGTACGAGCAGTACTTC

v_gene: TRBV5-1
j_gene: TRBJ2-5
abundance: NA
d_gene: TRBD1
len: 15
CDR3aa: CASSLGRQGKETQYF
CDR3nt: TGCGCCAGCAGCTTGGGGCGACAGGGAAAAGAGACCCAGTACTTC

v_gene: TRBV5-5
j_gene: TRBJ1-3
abundance: NA
d_gene: NA
len: 16
CDR3aa: CASSLFDRNSGNTIYF
CDR3nt: TGTGCCAGCAGCCTCTTTGACCGGAACTCTGGAAACACCATATATTTT